This T cell receptor (beta chain) came from a study of cytomegalovirus exposure and HLA in healthy donors (dated by TCRdb to about 2017). Describing the broader study: An earlier analysis of under 600 of the donors reported approximately 300 Gb of sequence data and roughly 100 million unique TCR beta sequences from 190 million or so T cells. In a later genetic analysis, genome-wide SNP genotypes for about three fifths of the roughly 670 donors were used, and that subset was treated as a discovery cohort. Donor age, sex, ethnicity and CMV serostatus were collected together with the repertoire data. Of the 300 to 400 genotyped donors, around 81% fell in the genetic ancestry cluster associated with self-reported Caucasian donors. In a later analysis, previously published TCR beta repertoires from several hundred donors were re-analyzed and high-resolution HLA genotyping was added so that TCR occurrence patterns could be studied. HLA typing covered class I and class II loci at four-digit resolution. An early release covering 500 to 750 HLA-typed donors comprised approximately 300 gigabases of sequencing data and 85 million to 100 million unique TCR sequences. Every repertoire in the discovery cohort had been generated on one and the same sequencing platform. Four or five DR-DQ haplotypes were treated as single units for association and clustering because of strong linkage in the cohort. An earlier analysis of approximately 580 of the donors used high-throughput TCR beta sequencing to judge whether each TCR beta V gene segment behaved as functional or pseudogenic. Rather than drawing on any new phenotypic data, the later analysis identified candidate immune exposures from TCR beta sequences and the way those sequences occurred across donors. The number of typed donors differed by locus: roughly 629-640 for A, B, C, DRB1 and DQB1; 522 for DQA1; some 610 for DPA1; and roughly 470 for DPB1. The study combined high-throughput TCR immunosequencing, statistical association of individual TCRs with disease status, and machine learning to predict cytomegalovirus infection status. The study was designed to test whether signatures of past pathogen exposure could be identified by cataloging public T cell receptors. In addition to the first cohort of hundreds of subjects, a separate validation cohort of approximately 110 different subjects was used. Using immunosequencing, the study profiled T cell repertoires from 500 to 800 subjects and related those repertoires to cytomegalovirus serostatus. On average, around 240,000 unique TCR beta nucleotide sequences were sequenced per donor among some 420 genotyped donors of the cohort, with roughly a sixth of those sequences being non-productive.

The cohort consisted of 666 healthy bone marrow donors. At the time of sampling, every cohort member was nominally healthy, though immune exposures that went unrecorded were likely present. The donor was CMV seropositive and was included in the group of some 290 seropositive cohort members. Every donor gave a peripheral blood sample, and the peripheral blood mononuclear cells from that sample were used for TCR beta sequencing. The Qiagen DNeasy Blood Extraction Kit was used to extract genomic DNA from the blood cell samples. Concerning this clone itself: Its antigen remains unidentified. No clone much larger than this one lies a single base away; base qualities are absent.

Points the paper makes about the study in general: Strong co-occurrence of HLA alleles, especially DR and DQ, made assigning TCR associations to individual alleles difficult. Compared with equally common non-associated chains, HLA-associated TCR beta chains in a later analysis were more clonally expanded and had lower generation probabilities. The classifier was reported to diagnose cytomegalovirus status with high specificity and sensitivity in both the original cohort and the validation cohort. A total of roughly 160 TCR beta chains were listed by the study as associated with cytomegalovirus. A later genetic analysis associated a missense DCLRE1C variant with V-gene and J-gene trimming of TCR beta chains, and an independent cohort replicated the association. An earlier analysis of around 540 of the donors showed that most TCR beta V segments appeared in productive rearrangements either about 87% or about 30% of the time, which broadly matched IMGT annotations. Correlated functional status among segregating V segments might reflect linkage disequilibrium, but an unknown experimental factor could not be ruled out. The 87-base-pair reads could not distinguish some IMGT-functional V segments, including TRBV6-2 and TRBV6-3, so those segments were excluded. The sequencing pipeline was judged likely to have produced a cluster of highly shared sequence variants as a technical artifact. A later genetic analysis reported fewer N-insertions in productive TCRs among donors in an Asian-associated ancestry cluster than the approximately 700-donor mean. Most TCR sequences were seen in very few donors, while some public TCRs were found in many individuals. Most CMV-associated TCR beta chains appeared to be HLA-restricted in a later analysis, and the HLA associations seemed to be driven largely by CMV exposure. The only immune exposure information available for the cohort was CMV serostatus. In a later analysis, more than 15,000 TCR beta sequences were associated with specific HLA alleles at a false discovery rate of 0.05. The authors suggested that the approach could potentially be generalized to other disease states and immunological phenotypes. The presence/absence analyses assumed that sequencing depth was roughly uniform across donors, and that assumption may not be true. According to a later analysis, TCR association rates differed among HLA loci, with DRB1 alleles showing the most associated TCRs and HLA-C alleles showing the fewest. HLA typing was unavailable for some donors at each locus, so association tests used only the typed subset. Because counts were too low, 15 to 20 rarely observed V segments, including chromosome 9 orphons, were excluded from the earlier analysis of under 650 of the donors. The cohort was sequenced for TCR beta chains only, and without alpha or paired-chain data the features that could be detected were limited. A further reported finding was that TCR beta sequences accurately predicted the HLA-A and HLA-B alleles for most subjects in the first cohort. In vitro tests confirmed that a few of the cytomegalovirus-associated TCR beta chains recognize cytomegalovirus antigens. Several of the top co-occurrence clusters appeared to be linked to parvovirus B19, influenza, CMV and Epstein-Barr virus, according to a later analysis.

Unmatched junction bases come to 4, with V trimmed by 5 bases and J by 4 bases. From its cysteine to its phenylalanine, the CDR3 spans 14 amino acids. Only the CDR3 part of the read is kept: 42 bases, read in frame from the first base. The germline V gene supplies CDR1 SGHNT and CDR2 YENEEA. The library was prepared using the immunoSEQ multiplex PCR assay. A mixture of 60 forward primers for TCR Vbeta segments and 13 reverse primers for TCR Jbeta segments was used in the multiplex PCR. Amplification of the CDR3 region of rearranged TCR beta genes was performed with a multiplex PCR assay on genomic DNA. The amplified TCR beta libraries were sequenced on the Illumina HiSeq System as 87-base-pair reads. Under the source paper's analysis protocol: Across the 670 or so repertoires, a later analysis counted 78 million or so unique TCR beta chains, 8.5 million to 12 million of which were shared by at least two donors. A nearest-neighbor algorithm error-corrected the raw reads and collapsed the reads into unique sequences, merging closely related sequences to remove PCR and sequencing errors. V, D and J gene segments were assigned by aligning CDR3 sequences to IMGT reference sequences. Each retained sequence needed at least a six-nucleotide match to both a V gene segment and a J gene segment. A rearrangement counted as productive if the CDR3 had no stop codons and remained in frame with V and J, and every other rearrangement counted as non-productive. CDR3 was defined according to IMGT convention as the region running from the second conserved V-encoded cysteine to the conserved J-encoded phenylalanine. The earlier analysis of roughly 590 of the donors excluded sequences that lacked an unambiguous match to a single V gene segment. An earlier analysis of some 500 of the donors classified V segments as functional when productive rearrangements were above 56.7% and as segregating when the standard deviation between donors was above 5%. A statistical classification framework was built to diagnose cytomegalovirus status from the catalog of TCR beta chain sequences. A later analysis assigned V and J genes by comparing TCR nucleotide sequences with IMGT/GENE-DB human TR gene sequences. Using the TCRdist pipeline, a later analysis assigned CDR3 sequences along with most-parsimonious VDJ recombination scenarios. In a later analysis, each TCR beta chain was defined by its CDR3 amino acid sequence together with its V-gene family, and reads lacking a unique V-gene family were excluded. In a later analysis, some 600 highly shared, low-generation-probability nucleotide sequences were removed to address suspected cross-contamination and a sequencing artifact. A later analysis calculated a clonal expansion index for each public chain from normalized within-repertoire ranks of inferred template counts. Generation probabilities in a later analysis came from a VDJ recombination model fitted to out-of-frame rearrangements, and those results were checked against IGoR. A later analysis scored TCR-TCR, TCR-HLA and TCR-CMV co-occurrence with hypergeometric tests, applying a repertoire-size bias correction to TCR pairs. To estimate false discovery rates, a later analysis permuted the HLA or CMV assignments 20 times. In a later analysis, co-occurring TCRs were grouped with DBSCAN, and TCRdist sequence similarity was added when clustering was performed within HLA-allele-positive subsets. Repertoires with fewer than 30,000 or more than 120,000 public chains were left out of co-occurrence clustering, as were five repertoires with anomalous nucleotide sharing. The clones in this table, taken by TCRdb from immuneACCESS, are in-frame only. Not every clone is retained; where verified, under half of the shortfall comes from an unresolved V gene, and the cause of the rest is unknown. V and J calls and clone size are as listed in that table; D and trimming were resolved from the DNA. The sample records about 100,000 clones, around 10% of which are singletons. The ten largest clones take up 5% to 6.5% of the sample.

The sequence was collected from a man aged 40-49 years in good health and CMV-seropositive. The specimen was PBMCs. Recombination linked TRBV11-3 to TRBJ2-2; a stretch of 7 junction bases matches TRBD2. The DNA sequence reads TGTGCCAGCAGCCCCGGGACTATCACCGGGGAGCTGTTTTTT. It translates as CASSPGTITGELFF.